The 7 T cell receptor beta chains given below trace back to one sample, sequenced in a study of cytomegalovirus exposure and HLA in healthy donors. Data came from immunoSEQ multiplex PCR; TCRdb stores just in-frame clones and leaves some out. Found here are about 120,000 clones, around 88% of them singletons; the top ten hold more than 1.5%. The sample taken for sequencing was PBMCs. All receptors derive from a man younger than 30 in good health and CMV-seronegative.

The chain links TRBV27 to TRBJ2-2; D possibly corresponds to TRBD2 (6 bases). Per the germline V gene, CDR1 is MNHEY and CDR2 is SMNVEV (reference sequence). With 5 bases removed from V and 6 bases from J, the gap between germline ends came to 13 bases. The CDR3 is 14 amino acids. The DNA of the CDR3 is TGTGCCAGCAGTATCTGGGGGGACGCCGGGGAGCTGTTTTTT. Translation: CASSIWGDAGELFF.

The chain couples TRBV11-2 to TRBJ2-7; a weak D match, TRBD1 (5 bases). In germline, CDR1 is SGHAT, CDR2 FQNNGV. CDR3 length: 17 residues. V lost 3 bases and J lost 2, with 20 bases in between. CDR3 DNA: TGTGCCAGCAGCTTCAATTTGAGAATACAGGATCCCTACGAGCAGTACTTC. Protein sequence: CASSFNLRIQDPYEQYF.

This chain joins TRBV18 and TRBJ2-1, with a possible D match to TRBD2 (5 bases). Germline V gene lookup returns CDR1 KGHSH and CDR2 LQKENI. The CDR3 extends over 15 amino acids. Trimming shortened V by 2 bases and J by 7 bases, and 15 bases separated the two germline ends. The chain's CDR3 is CASSPWEISVNEQFF. The CDR3 bases are TGTGCCAGCTCACCATGGGAGATATCGGTTAATGAGCAGTTCTTC.

The chain recombines TRBV28 with TRBJ2-5; 7 bases are shared with TRBD2. Germline V gene lookup returns CDR1 MDHEN and CDR2 SYDVKM. V dropped 5 bases and J dropped 2; count of bases not matched to a gene: 11. This CDR3 comprises 16 residues. DNA of the CDR3: TGTGCCAGCAGTCGTAGAGGATCCGGGAGGCAAGAGACCCAGTACTTC. Protein sequence: CASSRRGSGRQETQYF.

V is TRBV28 and J is TRBJ1-2, with 9 bases identical to TRBD1. The junction had 12 bases not matched to a gene; V was cut back by 6 bases and J by 4 bases. Per the germline V gene, CDR1 is MDHEN and CDR2 is SYDVKM. The CDR3 covers 16 residues. CDR3 bases: TGTGCCAGCAGATCCGGGACAGGGTCCCCCTCCTATGGCTACACCTTC. This translates into CASRSGTGSPSYGYTF.

The chain carries TRBV7-8 and TRBJ1-3; TRBD1 agrees at 9 bases. V dropped 1 base and J dropped 1; count of bases not matched to a gene: 2. CDR1 and CDR2 (germline): SGHVS, FQNEAQ. There are 16 residues in the CDR3. This CDR3 is CASSLGGTGSGNTIYF. The DNA for the CDR3 is TGTGCCAGCAGCTTAGGCGGGACAGGGTCTGGAAACACCATATATTTT.

The DNA for the CDR3 is TGTGCCAGCTCATCGCTCAGGGACACCGGATACACAGATACGCAGTATTTT. This translates into CASSSLRDTGYTDTQYF. V and J are TRBV18 and TRBJ2-3; D perhaps matches TRBD1 (6 bases). There are 17 residues in the CDR3. Trimming took 5 bases from V and 2 from J, leaving 20 bases between them. Germline V gene sequence: CDR1 KGHSH, CDR2 LQKENI. The full variable domain, with the rest looked up from reference TRBV18 and TRBJ2-3, is NAGVMQNPRHLVRRRGQEARLRCSPMKGHSHVYWYRQLPEEGLKFMVYLQKENIIDESGMPKERFSAEFPKEGPSILRIQQVVRGDSAAYFCASSSLRDTGYTDTQYFGPGTRLTVL.